These T cell receptor beta chains were read from a single sample in a study of cytomegalovirus exposure and HLA in healthy donors. Data came from immunoSEQ multiplex PCR; TCRdb stores just in-frame clones and leaves some out. The sample has about 130,000 clones; roughly 78% are singletons. The sample consisted of PBMCs. The origin of the receptors is a man aged 25 to 40 in good health. CDR3s include the opening cysteine and the closing phenylalanine or tryptophan. The D gene is left open where the match is weak. The size of a clone is reported for some rows only, either as once, few or many, or as a class for expanded clones.

>.|11|TRBJ1-1|TRBV30|.
TGTGCCTGTTATTCGGGCACTGAAGCTTTCTTT
CACYSGTEAFF
>once|13|TRBJ2-7|TRBV5-1|.
TGCGCCAGCAGCCGAGATTCGATCTACGAGCAGTACTTC
CASSRDSIYEQYF
>.|15|TRBJ1-4|TRBV5-1|.
TGCGCCAGCAGCTTGGGGTCGGGGGACAATGAAAAACTGTTTTTT
CASSLGSGDNEKLFF
>few|17|TRBJ2-1|TRBV2|TRBD2
TGTGCCAGCAGTGAAGCGCTTGGTGGCGGGAGGGCTAATGAGCAGTTCTTC
CASSEALGGGRANEQFF
>.|16|TRBJ2-5|TRBV9|TRBD2
TGTGCCAGCAGCGTAGTAGCTAGCGGGTTTCAAGAGACCCAGTACTTC
CASSVVASGFQETQYF
>.|17|TRBJ2-7|TRBV23-1|TRBD2
TGCGCCAGCAGCCCAAGGACTAGCGGGAGGTTCTCCTACGAGCAGTACTTC
CASSPRTSGRFSYEQYF
>.|15|TRBJ1-1|TRBV7-9|.
TGTTCCAGCAGCTTACAGGGCCCCATTAACACTGAAGCTTTCTTT
CSSSLQGPINTEAFF
>.|13|TRBJ2-4|TRBV5-1|.
TGCGCCAGCAGCTTCGAAGGGGGAGGGATTCAGTACTTC
CASSFEGGGIQYF
>.|15|TRBJ2-3|TRBV5-4|TRBD2
TGTGCCAGCAGCCTCCGAGCGGGAGAGGGAGATACGCAGTATTTT
CASSLRAGEGDTQYF
>.|15|TRBJ1-6|TRBV5-6|.
TGTGCCAGCAGCCTAGTGGACAGCTATAATTCACCCCTCCACTTT
CASSLVDSYNSPLHF
>.|16|TRBJ2-1|TRBV11-3|.
TGTGCCAGCAGTGGAACGTGGGACAACTCCTACAATGAGCAGTTCTTC
CASSGTWDNSYNEQFF
>.|19|TRBJ1-1|TRBV30|.
TGTGCCTGGAGTGGCCGGCGTTGGACCAGGCCCGGGGTGAACACTGAAGCTTTCTTT
CAWSGRRWTRPGVNTEAFF
>.|13|TRBJ2-7|TRBV28|.
TGTGCCAGCAGTTTGGGGACTGAATACGAGCAGTACTTC
CASSLGTEYEQYF